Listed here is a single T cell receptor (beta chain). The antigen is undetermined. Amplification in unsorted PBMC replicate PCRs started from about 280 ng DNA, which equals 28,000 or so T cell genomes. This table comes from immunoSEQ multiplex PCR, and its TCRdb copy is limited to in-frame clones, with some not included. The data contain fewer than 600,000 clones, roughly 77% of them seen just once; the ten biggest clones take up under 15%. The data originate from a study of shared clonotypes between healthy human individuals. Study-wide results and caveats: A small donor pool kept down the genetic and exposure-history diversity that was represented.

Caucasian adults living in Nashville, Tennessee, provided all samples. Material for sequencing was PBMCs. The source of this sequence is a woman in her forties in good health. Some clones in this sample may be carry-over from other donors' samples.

The CDR3 bases are TGTGCCAGCAGCTTAGCGGCCGGGGAGCTGTTTTTT. As protein: CASSLAAGELFF. This rearrangement joins TRBV7-8 to TRBJ2-2; D gene uncertain. Germline CDR1 SGHVS, CDR2 FQNEAQ. V lost 0 bases and J 6 bases, leaving 2 bases between the germline ends. CDR3 length: 12 residues.